The 18 T cell receptor beta chains given below trace back to one sample, sequenced in a study of T cell responses to AZD1222 COVID-19 vaccine. Produced via immunoSEQ multiplex PCR; TCRdb's table is partial and in-frame only. The sample has tens of thousands of clones, around 90% seen once. The sequenced sample was peripheral blood, obtained 28 days after the second AZD1222 dose. All receptors come from an adult who received the AZD1222 COVID-19 vaccine.

In its sample, this clone was seen once. The CDR3 spells CASSVDPGQGWTEAFF. The CDR3 DNA sequence: TGTGCCAGCAGCGTAGATCCGGGACAGGGTTGGACTGAAGCTTTCTTT. The chain carries TRBV9 and TRBJ1-1; 9 bases are a match to TRBD1. The CDR3 sequence is 16 residues long. Germline V CDR1 and CDR2: SGDLS, YYNGEE. Trimming removed 0 bases from V and 5 bases from J; junction bases left unmatched: 8.

V gene TRBV18 combines with J gene TRBJ1-5, with D possibly matching TRBD1 (6 bases). Germline lookup yields CDR1 KGHSH and CDR2 LQKENI. The CDR3 is 16 amino acids. Trimming shortened V by 3 bases and J by 0 bases, and 12 bases separated the two germline ends. The CDR3 coding sequence is TGTGCCAGCTCACCGGACAGACTTTATAGCAATCAGCCCCAGCATTTT. Translated: CASSPDRLYSNQPQHF.

CDR3 protein: CASSSDRNTGELFF. The CDR3 DNA reads TGTGCCAGCAGCTCCGACAGGAACACCGGGGAGCTGTTTTTT. The chain combines TRBV7-3 with TRBJ2-2; D perhaps matches TRBD1 (5 bases). The ends were cut back, 4 bases at V and 1 base at J, with 7 bases in the middle. This CDR3 has 14 amino acids. From germline, CDR1 is SGHTA and CDR2 FQGTGA.

The chain is built from TRBV7-9 and TRBJ2-1, with D uncertain. CDR1 and CDR2 (germline): SEHNR, FQNEAQ (reference sequence). The V and J ends lost 5 bases and 3 bases respectively, with 11 bases between them. The CDR3 runs 14 residues. The CDR3 bases are TGTGCCAGCAGCGACGGAGCATTCTACAATGAGCAGTTCTTC. Translated: CASSDGAFYNEQFF.

The rearrangement uses TRBV6-5 and TRBJ1-2; D gene unclear. Germline CDR1 MNHEY, CDR2 SVGAGI. Between the trimmed V and J ends, which lost 7 bases and 8 bases, there was a span of 20 bases. CDR3 length equals 14 residues. The CDR3 DNA reads as TGTGCCAGCAATTTAGCCGGAACCGCTATCGGCTACACCTTC. Protein sequence: CASNLAGTAIGYTF.

This chain connects TRBV28 to TRBJ2-2, with TRBD2 matching 8 bases. The germline CDR1 and CDR2 sequences are MDHEN and SYDVKM. This CDR3 spans 15 amino acids. V dropped 5 bases and J dropped 3; count of bases not matched to a gene: 5. The CDR3 is CASSPGTRDTGELFF. The CDR3 DNA reads as TGTGCCAGCAGTCCCGGGACTAGAGACACCGGGGAGCTGTTTTTT.

The chain uses TRBV28 and TRBJ1-5; TRBD1 aligns across 7 bases. The junction had 4 bases not matched to a gene; V was cut back by 3 bases and J by 2 bases. Germline lookup yields CDR1 MDHEN and CDR2 SYDVKM. CDR3 length equals 15 residues. This chain's CDR3 is CASSFGGGGNQPQHF. As DNA, the CDR3 is TGTGCCAGCAGTTTTGGAGGGGGCGGCAATCAGCCCCAGCATTTT.

This chain links TRBV24-1 with TRBJ2-5; D might be TRBD1 (6 bases). CDR1 and CDR2 from the germline V gene are KGHDR and SFDVKD. The CDR3 sequence is 15 residues long. Trimming took 5 bases from V and 5 from J, leaving 17 bases between them. In DNA, the CDR3 is TGTGCCACCAGTGCGGGTGGGGGCTCGTGGGAGACCCAGTACTTC. Protein: CATSAGGGSWETQYF.

The rearrangement links TRBV12-3 or TRBV12-4 to TRBJ2-1, with D uncertain. This CDR3 is built from 12 residues. V shed 6 bases and J shed 4 bases, with 7 bases lying between them. In nucleotides, the CDR3 is TGTGCCAGCAGGCACACTTACAATGAGCAGTTCTTC. Amino acids: CASRHTYNEQFF.

V is TRBV27 and J is TRBJ1-2; D ambiguous. The V end lost 6 bases, the J end lost 7 bases, and 12 bases lay between the germline ends. Germline V lookup: CDR1 MNHEY, CDR2 SMNVEV (reference sequence). This CDR3 contains 12 residues. In DNA form, the CDR3 reads TGTGCCAGCAGACAGCGTCAAGGTGGCTACACCTTC. This sequence encodes CASRQRQGGYTF.

The CDR3 nucleotides are TGCGCCAGCAGCGCAACAGGGGGCGCGACGGATTCACCCCTCCACTTT. It encodes CASSATGGATDSPLHF. V and J are TRBV5-1 and TRBJ1-6; 9 bases are a match to TRBD1. V was clipped by 4 bases and J by 8 bases; unmatched bases: 10. Germline-derived CDR1 and CDR2 are SGHRS and YFSETQ. The CDR3 is 16 amino acids.

This sequence joins TRBV19 and TRBJ2-6; no reliable D call. The CDR3 extends over 13 amino acids. The V end was cut by 8 bases, the J end by 1 base, with 6 bases between. CDR1 is LNHDA and CDR2 is SQIVND in the germline V gene (reference sequence). CDR3 amino acids: CASSESGANVLTF. The CDR3 DNA is TGTGCCAGTTCCGAGTCTGGGGCCAACGTCCTGACTTTC.

The rearrangement links TRBV15 to TRBJ2-1, with TRBD2 matching 8 bases. V gave up 3 bases and J gave up 2 bases; unmatched junction bases: 3. This CDR3 comprises 15 residues. Germline loops: CDR1 LNHNV, CDR2 YYDKDF (reference sequence). CDR3 loop: CATSRPGLAYNEQFF. CDR3 nucleotide sequence: TGTGCCACCAGCAGGCCGGGACTAGCCTACAATGAGCAGTTCTTC.

This sequence joins TRBV6-5 and TRBJ2-7, with D possibly being TRBD1 (5 bases). The V gene lost 3 bases and the J gene lost 4 bases, with 10 bases spanning the gap. There are 13 residues in the CDR3. Per germline, CDR1 MNHEY and CDR2 SVGAGI. The CDR3 coding sequence is TGTGCCAGCAGTTATGGCAGGGTTTACGAGCAGTACTTC. Protein product: CASSYGRVYEQYF.

The CDR3, as DNA: TGCGCCAGCAGCTTGGGACAGGACTACGAGCAGTACTTC. It translates to CASSLGQDYEQYF. This chain links TRBV5-1 with TRBJ2-7, with D tentatively TRBD1 (6 bases). Trimming left V 0 bases short and J 3 bases short, with 7 bases between. This CDR3 contains 13 residues. The V gene's germline CDR1 is SGHRS and CDR2 YFSETQ.

The chain combines TRBV6-5 with TRBJ2-2; 8 bases align to TRBD2. The length of the CDR3 is 16 residues. Losses at the gene ends were 0 bases for V and 9 bases for J; bases not matched to a gene: 9. Germline V gene sequence: CDR1 MNHEY, CDR2 SVGAGI. CDR3 loop: CASSYSYAGGARELFF. The DNA for the CDR3 is TGTGCCAGCAGTTACTCGTACGCGGGGGGTGCCCGGGAGCTGTTTTTT.

The CDR3 sequence is CASSFDSGSPLHF. The DNA of the CDR3 is TGTGCCAGCAGTTTTGACAGCGGTTCACCCCTCCACTTT. The chain is built from TRBV12-3 or TRBV12-4 and TRBJ1-6; D is possibly TRBD1 (5 bases). Trimming removed 3 bases from V and 9 bases from J, with 9 bases in between. This CDR3 comprises 13 residues.

The rearrangement links TRBV24-1 to TRBJ1-2, with 12 positions matching TRBD1. The V and J ends lost 5 bases and 7 bases, in that order; junction bases with no gene match: 7. The CDR3 is made up of 15 amino acids. The germline gives CDR1 KGHDR, CDR2 SFDVKD. The CDR3 reads CATSGPGQGAFGYTF. CDR3 DNA sequence: TGTGCCACCAGTGGGCCGGGACAGGGGGCTTTTGGCTACACCTTC.